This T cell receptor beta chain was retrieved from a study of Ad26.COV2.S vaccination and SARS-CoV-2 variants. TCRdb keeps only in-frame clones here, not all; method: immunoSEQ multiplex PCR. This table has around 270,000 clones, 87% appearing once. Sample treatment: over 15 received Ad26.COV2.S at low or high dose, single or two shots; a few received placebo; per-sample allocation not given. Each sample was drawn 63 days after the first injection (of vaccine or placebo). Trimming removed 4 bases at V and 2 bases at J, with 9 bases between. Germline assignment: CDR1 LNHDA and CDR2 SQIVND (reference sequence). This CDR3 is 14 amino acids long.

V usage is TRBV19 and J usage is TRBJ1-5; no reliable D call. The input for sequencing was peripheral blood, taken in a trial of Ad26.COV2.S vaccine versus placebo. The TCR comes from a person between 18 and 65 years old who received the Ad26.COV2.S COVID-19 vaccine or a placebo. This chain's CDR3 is CASSTPRRNQPQHF. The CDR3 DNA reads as TGTGCCAGTAGTACCCCCAGGCGCAATCAGCCCCAGCATTTT.